These T cell receptor beta chains were read from a single sample in a study of blood T cell repertoires in COVID-19. The repertoire was sequenced with immunoSEQ multiplex PCR; TCRdb's copy has only in-frame clones and lacks some. The table records about 52,000 clones, about nine tenths of them present only once. Sequencing was done on a sample of peripheral blood. The receptors here all came from a man of 80 years or more with active or convalescent COVID-19. The CDR3 runs from the conserved cysteine through the conserved F or W. The order of the fields is CDR3 protein, CDR3 DNA, J gene, V gene, clone size, D gene. D genes are given only for firm matches. Not every row has a clone size; where given, it reads once, few, many or a size class.

CASSLGQGYYGYTF,TGTGCCAGCAGCTTGGGGCAGGGGTACTATGGCTACACCTTC,TRBJ1-2,TRBV5-4,NA,NA
CASSQDLPGNYEQYF,TGCGCCAGCAGCCAAGATCTTCCGGGTAACTACGAGCAGTACTTC,TRBJ2-7,TRBV4-3,NA,NA
CASSEGGDHNEQFF,TGTGCCAGCAGCGAGGGAGGGGATCACAATGAGCAGTTCTTC,TRBJ2-1,TRBV6-5,NA,TRBD2
CASSSGEGGYTF,TGTGCCAGCAGTTCCGGGGAAGGAGGCTACACCTTC,TRBJ1-2,TRBV27,once,NA
CASTRDTNTGELFF,TGTGCCAGCACCCGGGACACCAACACCGGGGAGCTGTTTTTT,TRBJ2-2,TRBV2,NA,NA
CASSVETDSNTEAFF,TGTGCCAGCAGCGTAGAAACGGACAGTAACACTGAAGCTTTCTTT,TRBJ1-1,TRBV21-1,NA,NA
CASSLRRDNSPLHF,TGTGCCAGCAGTTTACGGAGGGATAATTCACCCCTCCACTTT,TRBJ1-6,TRBV28,once,NA
CSVEEGNEQFF,TGCAGCGTTGAGGAGGGGAATGAGCAGTTCTTC,TRBJ2-1,TRBV29-1,once,NA
CASSLYRANNSPLHF,TGTGCCAGCAGTTTATACAGGGCTAATAATTCACCCCTCCACTTT,TRBJ1-6,TRBV28,NA,NA
CASSFGLANSYNEQFF,TGTGCCAGCAGTTTCGGACTAGCAAACTCCTACAATGAGCAGTTCTTC,TRBJ2-1,TRBV27,NA,TRBD2
CASLIGRRLSNQPQHF,TGTGCCAGCCTAATAGGCCGCAGGCTCAGCAATCAGCCCCAGCATTTT,TRBJ1-5,TRBV28,NA,NA
CASRHVRGQVAETQYF,TGTGCCAGCAGACACGTACGAGGACAGGTCGCCGAGACCCAGTACTTC,TRBJ2-5,TRBV11-2,NA,TRBD1
CASSLAGGETQYF,TGTGCCAGCAGCTTGGCAGGGGGAGAGACCCAGTACTTC,TRBJ2-5,TRBV7-9,NA,TRBD1
CASSPPDRADTQYF,TGTGCCAGCAGCCCCCCGGACAGGGCAGATACGCAGTATTTT,TRBJ2-3,TRBV7-9,NA,TRBD1
CAILQANYGYTF,TGTGCCATCCTACAGGCTAACTATGGCTACACCTTC,TRBJ1-2,TRBV10-3,once,NA
CASSWGLAGAGTYEQYF,TGCGCCAGCAGCTGGGGACTAGCGGGGGCCGGAACCTACGAGCAGTACTTC,TRBJ2-7,TRBV5-1,few,TRBD2
CASSYSGVRVTEAFF,TGTGCCAGCAGTTATTCCGGGGTGAGGGTGACTGAAGCTTTCTTT,TRBJ1-1,TRBV6-2/TRBV6-3,few,NA
CASSPPASGGGSYEQYF,TGTGCCAGCTCACCACCGGCTAGCGGGGGGGGCTCCTACGAGCAGTACTTC,TRBJ2-7,TRBV18,NA,TRBD2
CASSQGDRANTEAFF,TGTGCCAGCAGCCAAGGTGACAGGGCGAACACTGAAGCTTTCTTT,TRBJ1-1,TRBV4-2,NA,TRBD1
CASRAGTGTGELFF,TGTGCCAGCAGGGCCGGGACAGGGACCGGGGAGCTGTTTTTT,TRBJ2-2,TRBV6-5,once,TRBD1
CASSEWEDASYYEQYF,TGTGCCAGCAGTGAATGGGAGGACGCCTCCTACTACGAGCAGTACTTC,TRBJ2-7,TRBV6-1,NA,NA
CASSPELTDTQYF,TGTGCCAGCTCACCAGAACTCACAGATACGCAGTATTTT,TRBJ2-3,TRBV18,NA,NA